This entry lists 32 T cell receptor beta chains sequenced from one sample in a study of cytomegalovirus exposure and HLA in healthy donors. Vbeta (60) and Jbeta (13) primers were used in the PCR. Repertoires were generated with immunoSEQ multiplex PCR, while TCRdb's copy carries only in-frame clones and drops some. In the table there are some 130,000 clones, roughly 80% of which are singletons. Sequences were obtained from PBMCs. Receptors were obtained from a woman aged 25-40 years in good health and CMV-seropositive.

The chain carries TRBV6-5 and TRBJ1-4; D call uncertain. The CDR3 runs to 13 residues. CDR1 and CDR2 (germline): MNHEY, SVGAGI. Trimming removed 2 bases from V and 5 bases from J, with 6 bases in between. The CDR3 here is CASSYGGNEKLFF. The CDR3 bases are TGTGCCAGCAGTTACGGAGGCAATGAAAAACTGTTTTTT.

The chain couples TRBV4-1 to TRBJ2-7; D gene uncertain. Trimming removed 2 bases at V and 0 bases at J, with 11 bases between. Germline CDR1 MGHRA, CDR2 YSYEKL. This CDR3 is 15 amino acids long. The CDR3 nucleotides read TGCGCCAGCAGCCAAACCACAGTGAGCTCCTACGAGCAGTACTTC. It yields the protein CASSQTTVSSYEQYF.

The rearrangement joins TRBV5-6 to TRBJ1-1; the D gene is possibly TRBD1 (6 bases). V lost 2 bases to trimming and J lost 2 bases, with 13 bases between them. The V gene's germline CDR1 is SGHDT and CDR2 YYEEEE. The CDR3 consists of 15 residues. The chain's CDR3 is CASSFLTGRNTEAFF. The CDR3 region has the DNA TGTGCCAGCAGCTTCCTCACAGGGCGTAACACTGAAGCTTTCTTT.

CDR3 loop: CASSLGGGFSDGYTF. The CDR3 coding sequence is TGTGCCAGCAGCTTGGGGGGGGGATTTTCTGATGGCTACACCTTC. V is TRBV5-4 and J is TRBJ1-2; tentatively, D is TRBD1 (5 bases). Germline values: CDR1 SGHNT, CDR2 YYREEE (reference sequence). The germline V and J ends were trimmed by 0 bases and 6 bases, with 15 bases remaining between them. The CDR3 consists of 15 residues.

The genes are TRBV6-4 and TRBJ1-2; D is perhaps TRBD1 (5 bases). The CDR3 runs to 14 residues. Germline loops: CDR1 MRHNA, CDR2 SNTAGT. V was shortened by 5 bases and J by 8 bases, with 18 bases between the two germline ends. The CDR3 sequence: CASSPRGGGDGYTF. The CDR3 nucleotides read TGTGCCAGCAGTCCCCGCGGCGGGGGAGACGGCTACACCTTC.

The chain links TRBV28 to TRBJ2-3; TRBD2 matches 12 bases. V dropped 5 bases and J dropped 5; count of bases not matched to a gene: 5. This CDR3 region has 15 residues. Germline loops: CDR1 MDHEN, CDR2 SYDVKM. The CDR3, as DNA: TGTGCCAGCAGTCCTAGCGGGGGGGCGTTAGATACGCAGTATTTT. Its protein product is CASSPSGGALDTQYF.

This clone was seen only a few times. The chain couples TRBV28 to TRBJ1-5; no firm D call. This CDR3 contains 12 residues. V shed 11 bases and J shed 6 bases, with 14 bases lying between them. The germline CDR1 and CDR2 sequences are MDHEN and SYDVKM. CDR3 sequence: CAAGGEGQPQHF. As DNA, the CDR3 is TGTGCCGCCGGCGGGGAGGGTCAGCCCCAGCATTTT.

As concerns this clone: This CDR3 is also generated by other DNA sequences in the sample. The V and J genes are TRBV5-4 and TRBJ2-2, with 8 bases identical to TRBD2. CDR3 size: 15 residues. Germline CDR1 reads SGHNT; CDR2 reads YYREEE (reference sequence). The ends lost 2 bases at V and 2 bases at J; junction bases unmatched: 2. CDR3 sequence: CASSLSGGNTGELFF. The DNA for the CDR3 is TGTGCCAGCAGCTTAAGCGGGGGAAACACCGGGGAGCTGTTTTTT.

J is TRBJ2-3 and V is TRBV11-1, with D perhaps matching TRBD1 (6 bases). CDR1 and CDR2 from the germline V gene are SGHAT and FQDESV (reference sequence). Trimming took 1 base from V and 4 from J, leaving 15 bases between them. The CDR3 extends over 16 amino acids. The CDR3 DNA sequence: TGTGCCAGCAGCTTAGGGCAGGGGATTATCGCAGATACGCAGTATTTT. The encoded protein is CASSLGQGIIADTQYF.

This clone was counted between two and nine times. V gene TRBV27 combines with J gene TRBJ2-1, with D possibly being TRBD2 (5 bases). Germline V gives CDR1 MNHEY, CDR2 SMNVEV (reference sequence). The CDR3 covers 17 residues. V was trimmed by 0 bases and J by 8 bases, leaving 20 bases between them. The DNA of the CDR3 is TGTGCCAGCAGTTTATCGAAAACTGAGGGTATGTGCGATGAGCAGTTCTTC. This translates into CASSLSKTEGMCDEQFF.

The V gene is TRBV25-1, the J gene TRBJ2-7, with 9 bases matching TRBD1. This CDR3 has 15 amino acids. Germline V lookup: CDR1 MGHDK, CDR2 SYGVNS. With 5 bases clipped from V and 0 bases from J, the junction kept 5 bases outside the gene matches. The CDR3 protein is CASSPGQGPSYEQYF. DNA for the CDR3: TGTGCCAGCAGTCCCGGACAGGGGCCCTCCTACGAGCAGTACTTC.

The rearrangement joins TRBV19 to TRBJ1-1; D not resolved. This CDR3 has 14 residues. Germline V gene lookup returns CDR1 LNHDA and CDR2 SQIVND (reference sequence). Trimming left V 3 bases short and J 0 bases short, with 8 bases between. The CDR3 reads CASSIQAVNTEAFF. Here the CDR3 DNA reads TGTGCCAGTAGTATCCAAGCGGTGAACACTGAAGCTTTCTTT. The whole variable domain, filled in from reference TRBV19 and TRBJ1-1, reads DGGITQSPKYLFRKEGQNVTLSCEQNLNHDAMYWYRQDPGQGLRLIYYSQIVNDFQKGDIAEGYSVSREKKESFPLTVTSAQKNPTAFYLCASSIQAVNTEAFFGQGTRLTVV.

V gene TRBV2 combines with J gene TRBJ1-6; D ambiguous. Germline assignment: CDR1 SNHLY and CDR2 FYNNEI. V lost 4 bases, J lost 9 bases, and 16 bases lay in between. This CDR3 spans 15 amino acids. The CDR3 nucleotides are TGTGCCAGCAGTGCAACCACAGCTATTAGTTCACCCCTCCACTTT. Translated, it gives CASSATTAISSPLHF.

The V gene is TRBV13, the J gene TRBJ2-2; no firm D call. The length of the CDR3 is 15 residues. Trimming pared 6 bases from V and 1 base from J, leaving 12 bases between. The V gene's germline CDR1 is PRHDT and CDR2 FYEKMQ (reference sequence). CDR3 nucleotide sequence: TGTGCCAGCAGTTCAATTTCGGGGAACACCGGGGAGCTGTTTTTT. Translating gives CASSSISGNTGELFF.

This rearrangement joins TRBV2 to TRBJ2-2, with D perhaps matching TRBD2 (5 bases). V dropped 3 bases and J dropped 9 bases, with 11 bases sitting between them. Germline CDR1 is SNHLY and CDR2 is FYNNEI. This CDR3 has 13 amino acids. The CDR3 loop is CASSDGGLRELFF. CDR3 DNA: TGTGCCAGCAGTGATGGAGGCCTTCGGGAGCTGTTTTTT. Full variable domain (rest looked up from reference TRBV2 and TRBJ2-2): EPEVTQTPSHQVTQMGQEVILRCVPISNHLYFYWYRQILGQKVEFLVSFYNNEISEKSEIFDDQFSVERPDGSNFTLKIRSTKLEDSAMYFCASSDGGLRELFFGEGSRLTVL.

This clone was counted once. DNA for the CDR3: TGTGCCAGCAGTACTCACCCCCCGGACAGGGCACACGAGCAGTACTTC. It specifies CASSTHPPDRAHEQYF. The rearrangement uses TRBV6-7 and TRBJ2-7, with 8 positions matching TRBD1. TRBV6-7 qualifies as an ORF whose function is uncertain. The CDR3 consists of 16 residues. After removal of 5 bases from V and 5 bases from J, the junction contained 14 bases not matched to a gene.

The V and J genes are TRBV19 and TRBJ1-6; 9 nucleotides agree with TRBD1. This CDR3 is built from 14 residues. Trimming removed 9 bases from V and 4 bases from J; junction bases left unmatched: 4. Germline V lookup: CDR1 LNHDA, CDR2 SQIVND (reference sequence). CDR3 DNA sequence: TGTGCCAGCTCACAGGGGGCATATAATTCACCCCTCCACTTT. It codes for CASSQGAYNSPLHF.

This clone was seen a handful of times. The rearrangement uses TRBV7-9 and TRBJ2-3; maybe TRBD2 (5 bases). There are 14 residues in the CDR3. Per the germline V gene, CDR1 is SEHNR and CDR2 is FQNEAQ (reference sequence). Trimming removed 5 bases at V and 5 bases at J, with 14 bases between. The CDR3 DNA reads TGTGCCAGCAGCCAAGAGGGTAATAGAGATACGCAGTATTTT. This translates into CASSQEGNRDTQYF. Drawing the rest from reference TRBV7-9 and TRBJ2-3, the complete variable domain is DTGVSQNPRHKITKRGQNVTFRCDPISEHNRLYWYRQTLGQGPEFLTYFQNEAQLEKSRLLSDRFSAERPKGSFSTLEIQRTEQGDSAMYLCASSQEGNRDTQYFGPGTRLTVL.

Details on this clone: The germline gene is not matched at one end of the junction; a read error may be the cause. The V and J genes are TRBV6-1 and TRBJ2-7, with 9 bases that match TRBD1. Germline CDR1 and CDR2: MNHNS and SASEGT. The CDR3 is 13 amino acids. CDR3 sequence (DNA): TGTGCCACCAGTACGGGACAGGGCATCGAGCAGTACTTC. Translating gives CATSTGQGIEQYF.

This clone has only one observation. This chain links TRBV12-5 with TRBJ1-1, with D unclear. Germline V lookup: CDR1 LGHNT, CDR2 FRNRAP. The CDR3 runs 16 residues. V shed 2 bases and J shed 1 base, with 14 bases lying between them. CDR3 amino acids: CASGLRGNNGNTEAFF. In nucleotides, the CDR3 is TGTGCTAGTGGTTTGCGGGGTAACAATGGGAACACTGAAGCTTTCTTT.

The CDR3 reads CASSLTGTGDTEAFF. CDR3 DNA sequence: TGTGCCAGCAGTTTAACCGGGACAGGGGACACTGAAGCTTTCTTT. J is TRBJ1-1 and V is TRBV28, with 10 bases fitting TRBD1. CDR3 length equals 15 residues. J lost 3 bases, V lost 2 bases, and 3 bases had no gene match. CDR1 MDHEN and CDR2 SYDVKM come from the germline V gene.

This clone has just a few counts. CDR3 DNA sequence: TGTGCCAGCAGCTTGATAGGGGGCGACGAGCAGTACTTC. This translates into CASSLIGGDEQYF. V and J are TRBV5-6 and TRBJ2-7; 7 bases are shared with TRBD1. CDR3 length equals 13 residues. V trimming: 1 base; J trimming: 5 bases; junction bases outside the gene matches: 3. CDR1 is SGHDT, CDR2 YYEEEE, per germline.

The rearrangement uses TRBV4-1 and TRBJ2-7; 9 nucleotides align to TRBD2. The trim removed 4 bases at V and 1 base at J, leaving 2 bases unmatched. This CDR3 spans 14 amino acids. CDR1 and CDR2 from the germline V gene are MGHRA and YSYEKL. DNA for the CDR3: TGCGCCAGCAGCCGAGCGGGGGGATCCTACGAGCAGTACTTC. It specifies CASSRAGGSYEQYF.

Here the CDR3 reads CAWSKRTGHGQYF. The CDR3 DNA is TGTGCCTGGAGCAAAAGGACAGGCCACGGGCAGTACTTC. The chain uses TRBV30 and TRBJ2-7; TRBD1 aligns across 7 bases. This CDR3 is built from 13 residues. The junction had 11 bases not matched to a gene; V was cut back by 3 bases and J by 9 bases. Germline V gene data show CDR1 as GTSNPN and CDR2 as SVGIG (reference sequence). Drawing the rest from reference TRBV30 and TRBJ2-7, the complete variable domain is SQTIHQWPATLVQPVGSPLSLECTVEGTSNPNLYWYRQAAGRGLQLLFYSVGIGQISSEVPQNLSASRPQDRQFILSSKKLLLSDSGFYLCAWSKRTGHGQYFGPGTRLTVT.

In its sample, this clone ranks as medium-sized. J is TRBJ2-7 and V is TRBV5-1; D may be TRBD1 (6 bases). This CDR3 has 15 residues. V was clipped by 4 bases and J by 2 bases, with 16 bases between them. Germline loops: CDR1 SGHRS, CDR2 YFSETQ. The CDR3 region is CASSPMGAGPYEQYF. The CDR3 bases are TGCGCCAGCAGCCCCATGGGGGCAGGGCCCTACGAGCAGTACTTC. Using reference TRBV5-1 and TRBJ2-7 for the parts outside the CDR3, the full variable domain is KAGVTQTPRYLIKTRGQQVTLSCSPISGHRSVSWYQQTPGQGLQFLFEYFSETQRNKGNFPGRFSGRQFSNSRSEMNVSTLELGDSALYLCASSPMGAGPYEQYFGPGTRLTVT.

A few counts support this clone. This sequence joins TRBV10-3 and TRBJ2-7; 8 nucleotides agree with TRBD2. The CDR3 length is 13 residues. The J segment lost 7 bases and the V segment lost 4 bases, leaving 6 bases of the junction unmatched. Per germline, CDR1 ENHRY and CDR2 SYGVKD. The DNA for the CDR3 is TGTGCCATCAGTGCCGGGGCTAGCGGGGAGCAGTACTTC. It is translated as CAISAGASGEQYF.

The rearrangement links TRBV2 to TRBJ2-2; 11 nucleotides line up with TRBD2. Unmatched junction bases numbered 10, after V lost 5 bases and J lost 5 bases. Germline values: CDR1 SNHLY, CDR2 FYNNEI. This CDR3 spans 17 amino acids. This CDR3 reads CASSPPLGLAGTGELFF. The CDR3 nucleotides read TGTGCCAGCAGTCCCCCCCTCGGACTAGCGGGTACCGGGGAGCTGTTTTTT.

The chain couples TRBV29-1 to TRBJ1-3; 11 bases agree with TRBD1. Germline loops: CDR1 SQVTM, CDR2 ANQGSEA. J gave up 4 bases and V 3 bases, and 2 bases lay outside the gene matches. CDR3 length: 14 residues. CDR3 in DNA: TGCAGCGTTGACGGGACAGGGGGGGGAAACACCATATATTTT. Its translation: CSVDGTGGGNTIYF. The full variable domain, completed using reference TRBV29-1 and TRBJ1-3, is SAVISQKPSRDICQRGTSLTIQCQVDSQVTMMFWYRQQPGQSLTLIATANQGSEATYESGFVIDKFPISRPNLTFSTLTVSNMSPEDSSIYLCSVDGTGGGNTIYFGEGSWLTVV.

The gene calls are TRBV14 and TRBJ2-5; TRBD2 matches at 14 bases. Per the germline V gene, CDR1 is SGHDN and CDR2 is FVKESK. V lost 3 bases and J lost 5; bases outside the gene matches: 8. The CDR3 has 17 residues. The chain's CDR3 is CASSQGLAGDNWETQYF. CDR3 nucleotide sequence: TGTGCCAGCAGCCAGGGACTAGCGGGGGACAACTGGGAGACCCAGTACTTC.

The genes are TRBV19 and TRBJ1-4, with a weak D call TRBD1 (5 bases). CDR1 LNHDA and CDR2 SQIVND come from the germline V gene (reference sequence). CDR3 length: 14 residues. Trimming removed 2 bases at V and 8 bases at J, with 12 bases between. The CDR3 here is CASSIYGRGEKLFF. CDR3 sequence (DNA): TGTGCCAGTAGTATATACGGCCGGGGGGAAAAACTGTTTTTT. The full variable domain, its missing parts supplied by reference TRBV19 and TRBJ1-4, is DGGITQSPKYLFRKEGQNVTLSCEQNLNHDAMYWYRQDPGQGLRLIYYSQIVNDFQKGDIAEGYSVSREKKESFPLTVTSAQKNPTAFYLCASSIYGRGEKLFFGSGTQLSVL.

The chain carries TRBV4-3 and TRBJ2-2; 10 nucleotides agree with TRBD2. Germline V lookup: CDR1 LGHNA, CDR2 YSLEER. After removal of 2 bases from V and 0 bases from J, the junction contained 3 bases not matched to a gene. CDR3 length equals 17 residues. CDR3 nucleotide sequence: TGCGCCAGCAGCCAATTTAGCGGGGGGACGAACACCGGGGAGCTGTTTTTT. It translates to CASSQFSGGTNTGELFF.

The chain joins TRBV27 to TRBJ2-5, with 16 bases matching TRBD2. J lost 5 bases, V lost 3 bases, and 6 bases had no gene match. The germline CDR1 and CDR2 sequences are MNHEY and SMNVEV (reference sequence). The CDR3 loop spans 17 amino acids. CDR3 protein: CASSLGLAGGRIETQYF. As DNA, the CDR3 is TGTGCCAGCAGTTTGGGACTAGCGGGGGGGCGAATCGAGACCCAGTACTTC.